The 2 T cell receptor beta chains listed next were all sequenced from one sample in a study of cytomegalovirus exposure and HLA in healthy donors. The PCR contained 60 Vbeta and 13 Jbeta primers. Produced via immunoSEQ multiplex PCR; TCRdb's table is partial and in-frame only. The data hold 90,000 to 130,000 clones, with roughly 85% observed a single time. The sample consisted of PBMCs. The receptors shown here come from a man aged 25-45 years in good health and CMV-seropositive.

V is TRBV30 and J is TRBJ2-1; D remains ambiguous. The germline V and J ends were trimmed by 0 bases and 4 bases, with 10 bases remaining between them. This CDR3 contains 14 residues. Germline CDR1 reads GTSNPN; CDR2 reads SVGIG (reference sequence). CDR3 in DNA: TGTGCCTGGAGTGTCCTAGTTTCTTACAATGAGCAGTTCTTC. It codes for CAWSVLVSYNEQFF.

The chain combines TRBV10-3 with TRBJ1-1, with a weak D call TRBD1 (5 bases). Germline assignment: CDR1 ENHRY and CDR2 SYGVKD. This CDR3 spans 15 amino acids. V gave up 2 bases and J gave up 0 bases, with 10 bases separating them. CDR3: CAISERGSMNTEAFF. In DNA form, the CDR3 reads TGTGCCATCAGTGAGCGGGGGAGCATGAACACTGAAGCTTTCTTT.